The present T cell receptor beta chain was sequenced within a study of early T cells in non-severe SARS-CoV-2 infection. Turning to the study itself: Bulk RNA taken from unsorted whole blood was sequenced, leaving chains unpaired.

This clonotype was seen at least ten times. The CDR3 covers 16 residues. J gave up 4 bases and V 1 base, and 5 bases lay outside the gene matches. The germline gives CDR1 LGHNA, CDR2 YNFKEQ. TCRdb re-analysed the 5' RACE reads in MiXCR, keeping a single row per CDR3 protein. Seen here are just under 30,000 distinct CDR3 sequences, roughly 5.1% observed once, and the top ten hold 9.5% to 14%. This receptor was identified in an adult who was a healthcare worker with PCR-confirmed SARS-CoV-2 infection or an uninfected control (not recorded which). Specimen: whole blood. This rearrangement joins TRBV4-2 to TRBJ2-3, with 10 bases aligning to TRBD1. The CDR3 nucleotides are TGTGCCAGCAGCCAAGGGACAGGGGGTCTCTCAGATACGCAGTATTTT. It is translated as CASSQGTGGLSDTQYF.